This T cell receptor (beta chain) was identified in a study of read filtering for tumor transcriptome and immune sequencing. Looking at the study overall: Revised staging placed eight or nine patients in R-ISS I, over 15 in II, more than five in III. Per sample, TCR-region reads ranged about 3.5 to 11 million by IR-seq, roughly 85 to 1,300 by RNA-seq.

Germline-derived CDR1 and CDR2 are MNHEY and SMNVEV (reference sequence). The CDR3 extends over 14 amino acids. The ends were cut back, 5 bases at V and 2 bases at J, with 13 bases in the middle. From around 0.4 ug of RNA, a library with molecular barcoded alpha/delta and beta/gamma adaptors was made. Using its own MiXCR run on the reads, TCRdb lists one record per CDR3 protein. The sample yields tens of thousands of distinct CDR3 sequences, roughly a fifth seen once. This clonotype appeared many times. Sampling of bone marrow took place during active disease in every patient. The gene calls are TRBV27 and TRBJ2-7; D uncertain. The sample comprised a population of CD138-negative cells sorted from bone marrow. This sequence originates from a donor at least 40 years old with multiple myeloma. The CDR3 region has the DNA TGTGCCAGCAGTCCCGCCGGGTTCCCCTACGAGCAGTACTTC. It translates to CASSPAGFPYEQYF.